A single sample is the source of the 21 T cell receptor beta chains below, sequenced in a study of neurological immune-mediated disorders. TCRdb reprocessed the 5' RACE reads with MiXCR, giving one entry per CDR3 protein. Of about 33,000 distinct CDR3 sequences detected, less than 1.6% appear once; the ten largest clones hold approximately 9.2%. Sequenced input: PBMCs. These receptors were collected from a woman aged 25 to 39 with multiple sclerosis.

This clonotype was counted at least ten times. V is TRBV6-2 or TRBV6-3 and J is TRBJ1-2; no definite D call. The V and J ends lost 6 bases and 8 bases respectively, with 13 bases between them. CDR1 and CDR2 from the germline V gene are MNHEY and SVGEGT. This CDR3 has 12 residues. CDR3 nucleotide sequence: TGTGCCAGCAGCCGTATTGCAGCGGGCTACACCTTC. Its translation is CASSRIAAGYTF.

This clonotype was observed many times. CDR3 sequence (DNA): TGTGCCAGCAGCTACCAGTGGCGGGGTAGCACAGATACGCAGTATTTT. Translation: CASSYQWRGSTDTQYF. This chain joins TRBV11-2 and TRBJ2-3; the D gene is possibly TRBD2 (6 bases). V gave up 4 bases and J gave up 0 bases, with 14 bases separating them. This CDR3 spans 16 amino acids. CDR1 is SGHAT, CDR2 FQNNGV, per germline. Full variable domain (rest looked up from reference TRBV11-2 and TRBJ2-3): EAGVAQSPRYKIIEKRQSVAFWCNPISGHATLYWYQQILGQGPKLLIQFQNNGVVDDSQLPKDRFSAERLKGVDSTLKIQPAKLEDSAVYLCASSYQWRGSTDTQYFGPGTRLTVL.

At least ten counts were recorded for this clonotype. The chain combines TRBV12-3 or TRBV12-4 with TRBJ1-1; D ambiguous. The CDR3 sequence is 13 residues long. The ends were cut back, 6 bases at V and 2 bases at J, with 10 bases in the middle. The CDR3 DNA is TGTGCCAGCAGCGCCCTGGGAAACACTGAAGCTTTCTTT. Protein product: CASSALGNTEAFF.

The chain combines TRBV6-6 with TRBJ2-5; no clear D. Germline assignment: CDR1 MNHNY and CDR2 SVGAGI (reference sequence). Trimming took 10 bases from V and 5 from J, leaving 17 bases between them. The CDR3 contains 13 residues. CDR3 sequence (DNA): TGTGCCACCAGGATAACCACGGCGGAGACCCAGTACTTC. Translating it yields CATRITTAETQYF.

This clonotype was picked up many times. The V and J genes are TRBV13 and TRBJ2-2; the D is unclear. From germline, CDR1 is PRHDT and CDR2 FYEKMQ (reference sequence). CDR3 size: 12 residues. Trimming took off 5 bases at V and 5 bases at J, with 6 bases between the two ends. The CDR3 spells CASSRETGELFF. The CDR3, as DNA: TGTGCCAGCAGCCGAGAAACCGGGGAGCTGTTTTTT.

This clonotype was seen repeatedly, ten times or more. This sequence joins TRBV5-1 and TRBJ2-1; D might be TRBD1 (5 bases). There are 16 residues in the CDR3. V was shortened by 0 bases and J by 2 bases, with 12 bases between the two germline ends. Germline V gives CDR1 SGHRS, CDR2 YFSETQ. The CDR3 DNA is TGCGCCAGCAGCTTGGTGGAAAGGGGTCCCTACAATGAGCAGTTCTTC. This gives the protein CASSLVERGPYNEQFF.

There are many counts of this clonotype. The rearrangement links TRBV20-1 to TRBJ2-2; 9 nucleotides agree with TRBD1. CDR3 length: 14 amino acids. CDR1 and CDR2 (germline): DFQATT, SNEGSKA (reference sequence). V was clipped by 6 bases and J by 6 bases; unmatched bases: 8. CDR3 residues: CSASKGTGSGELFF. The CDR3 region has the DNA TGCAGTGCAAGCAAAGGGACAGGGTCCGGGGAGCTGTTTTTT.

This clonotype was seen at least ten times. This chain links TRBV12-3 or TRBV12-4 with TRBJ1-4; no definite D call. There are 14 residues in the CDR3. V was clipped by 5 bases and J by 3 bases, with 10 bases between them. The CDR3 loop reads CASSRTGANEKLFF. For the CDR3, the DNA is TGTGCCAGCAGTCGGACGGGCGCTAATGAAAAACTGTTTTTT.

This clonotype was recorded many times. The chain has TRBV7-9 and TRBJ1-4; perhaps TRBD1 as D (5 bases). Germline loops: CDR1 SEHNR, CDR2 FQNEAQ (reference sequence). The CDR3 spans 14 residues. Trimming stripped 5 bases from V and 4 bases from J, with 11 bases between. CDR3 in DNA: TGTGCCAGCAGCCCAGGGACCGTTAATGAAAAACTGTTTTTT. It specifies CASSPGTVNEKLFF.

This clonotype was counted many times. The rearrangement uses TRBV20-1 and TRBJ2-7, with 7 bases matching TRBD2. The CDR3 covers 11 residues. The V gene's germline CDR1 is DFQATT and CDR2 SNEGSKA (reference sequence). Trimming removed 6 bases from V and 6 bases from J; junction bases left unmatched: 5. CDR3 in DNA: TGCAGTGCCGGAACGGGGGGCGAGCAGTACTTC. Its protein product is CSAGTGGEQYF.

At least ten counts were recorded for this clonotype. The chain has TRBV20-1 and TRBJ2-5; weak D call: TRBD1 (6 bases). V was trimmed by 5 bases and J by 4 bases, leaving 11 bases between them. CDR1 and CDR2 (germline): DFQATT, SNEGSKA (reference sequence). This CDR3 region has 12 residues. The CDR3 region is CSALRGSETQYF. The CDR3 DNA follows: TGCAGTGCTCTGAGGGGGTCAGAGACCCAGTACTTC.

This clonotype was seen repeatedly, ten times or more. The V and J genes are TRBV5-1 and TRBJ2-2; no reliable D call. The CDR3 has 13 residues. V lost 4 bases and J 7 bases, leaving 11 bases between the germline ends. The germline gives CDR1 SGHRS, CDR2 YFSETQ. The CDR3 DNA reads TGCGCCAGCAGCATCGGACCCGGCGGGGAGCTGTTTTTT. It is translated as CASSIGPGGELFF.

This clonotype occurred many times. This rearrangement joins TRBV29-1 to TRBJ1-1; a weak D match, TRBD1 (5 bases). Trimming cost V 1 base and J 0 bases, with 15 bases left between them. Germline assignment: CDR1 SQVTM and CDR2 ANQGSEA. The length of the CDR3 is 16 residues. DNA of the CDR3: TGCAGCGTTGAAGGGGGGACGAGAGGAATGAACACTGAAGCTTTCTTT. Amino acid sequence: CSVEGGTRGMNTEAFF.

In its sample, this clonotype was seen many times. The rearrangement uses TRBV20-1 and TRBJ1-2, with a tentative D call TRBD1 (6 bases). Germline V lookup: CDR1 DFQATT, CDR2 SNEGSKA (reference sequence). V lost 6 bases to trimming and J lost 4 bases, with 15 bases between them. The CDR3 loop spans 13 amino acids. The CDR3 bases are TGCAGTGCCGCCGGGACAATCCCCTATGGCTACACCTTC. Translation: CSAAGTIPYGYTF.

The sample holds many counts of this clonotype. The CDR3 here is CASSSRGRQTEAFF. CDR3 bases: TGTGCCAGCAGCTCCAGGGGGCGTCAGACTGAAGCTTTCTTT. The chain carries TRBV11-2 and TRBJ1-1; TRBD1 aligns across 8 bases. V lost 4 bases to trimming and J lost 5 bases; unmatched junction nucleotides: 6. Germline CDR1 and CDR2: SGHAT and FQNNGV. CDR3 length equals 14 residues.

In its sample, this clonotype was seen many times. The CDR3: CASSQDTADYNEQFF. CDR3 DNA sequence: TGTGCCAGCAGCCAAGATACGGCCGACTACAATGAGCAGTTCTTC. The chain uses TRBV3-1 and TRBJ2-1; D ambiguous. Trimming removed 0 bases at V and 3 bases at J, with 9 bases between. The CDR3 is 15 residues long. The V gene's germline CDR1 is LGHDT and CDR2 YNNKEL (reference sequence).

This clonotype was detected ten times or more. The chain has TRBV29-1 and TRBJ2-7; D remains ambiguous. CDR1 and CDR2 from the germline V gene are SQVTM and ANQGSEA. This CDR3 spans 11 amino acids. V lost 6 bases to trimming and J lost 0 bases, with 6 bases between them. CDR3 residues: CSVGSSYEQYF. CDR3 coding DNA: TGCAGCGTGGGCAGCTCCTACGAGCAGTACTTC.

This clonotype was seen many times. This chain uses TRBV5-1 with TRBJ2-7; D is perhaps TRBD2 (5 bases). CDR1 and CDR2 (germline): SGHRS, YFSETQ. Trimming shortened V by 4 bases and J by 3 bases, and 11 bases separated the two germline ends. This CDR3 comprises 13 residues. This CDR3 reads CASSLLGDYEQYF. CDR3 in DNA: TGCGCCAGCAGCCTCCTCGGGGACTACGAGCAGTACTTC.

This clonotype was detected many times. J is TRBJ1-4 and V is TRBV6-6; 9 bases align to TRBD1. Germline loops: CDR1 MNHNY, CDR2 SVGAGI (reference sequence). This CDR3 comprises 14 residues. The V segment lost 6 bases and the J segment 8 bases; nucleotides outside the gene matches: 7. The CDR3 region is CASRQQGAPEKLFF. The CDR3 nucleotides read TGTGCCAGCAGACAACAGGGGGCGCCGGAAAAACTGTTTTTT.

In its sample, this clonotype was seen a few times. The CDR3 end shows no conserved phenylalanine or tryptophan, and so a read error is likely. This chain links TRBV6-5 with TRBJ1-1; D remains ambiguous. Germline-derived CDR1 and CDR2 are MNHEY and SVGAGI. Trimming took 6 bases from V and 4 from J, leaving 12 bases between them. This CDR3 comprises 13 residues. The CDR3 DNA reads as TGTGCCAGCAGCTTTCAGAAAACCACTGAAGCTTTCTGT. As protein: CASSFQKTTEAFC.

This clonotype was picked up many times. The chain is built from TRBV5-1 and TRBJ2-2; perhaps D is TRBD1 or TRBD2 (5 bases each). This CDR3 is built from 14 residues. Germline values: CDR1 SGHRS, CDR2 YFSETQ. Trimming took off 3 bases at V and 3 bases at J, with 9 bases between the two ends. CDR3 amino acids: CASSSGTYTGELFF. The CDR3 DNA reads as TGCGCCAGCAGCTCGGGGACGTACACCGGGGAGCTGTTTTTT.